These T cell receptor beta chains were read from a single sample in a study of shared clonotypes between healthy human individuals. Measured with immunoSEQ multiplex PCR; TCRdb has only the in-frame clones, and not every one. Among 150,000 to 200,000 clones listed, roughly 70% were seen once. The sequencing input was memory CD4+ T cells sorted from blood. These receptors came from a man in his thirties or forties in good health. The CDR3 runs from the conserved cysteine through the conserved F or W. The D gene is left open where the match is weak. Clone size appears in some rows only: once, few, many, or a class for an expanded clone.

.	TRBV6-5	TRBJ2-1	few	TGTGCCAGCAGTTCTGGGGCTAGCGCATACAATGAGCAGTTCTTC	CASSSGASAYNEQFF
TRBD2	TRBV7-6	TRBJ2-3	.	TGTGCCAGCAGTCGAAGACTAGCGTCCACAGATACGCAGTATTTT	CASSRRLASTDTQYF
.	TRBV9	TRBJ2-2	.	TGTGCCAGCAGCGCCTATGGCGGGGAGCTGTTTTTT	CASSAYGGELFF
.	TRBV6-1	TRBJ1-5	.	TGTGCCAGCAGCCGGGACTCTTATCAGCCCCAGCATTTT	CASSRDSYQPQHF
.	TRBV2	TRBJ2-7	.	TGTGCCAGCAGTAACCTACAGGATCGCGAGCAGTACTTC	CASSNLQDREQYF
TRBD1	TRBV7-8	TRBJ1-5	.	TGTGCCAGCAGCTTAGTTGTCAGGGGACAGGGACTCAATCAGCCCCAGCATTTT	CASSLVVRGQGLNQPQHF
TRBD1	TRBV11-1	TRBJ2-1	.	TGTGCCAGCAGCTTAACACGACAGGGGCCGAACAATGAGCAGTTCTTC	CASSLTRQGPNNEQFF
TRBD2	TRBV6-1	TRBJ2-7	.	TGTGCCAGCAGCGGACCGCCGACTAGCGGGAAGCAGTACTTC	CASSGPPTSGKQYF
.	TRBV30	TRBJ2-5	many	TGTGCCTGGAGTGTACAAGGGCTAGAGACCCAGTACTTC	CAWSVQGLETQYF
.	TRBV10-3	TRBJ2-5	many	TGTGCCATCAGTGAGGGCGGGGAGCAAGAGACCCAGTACTTC	CAISEGGEQETQYF
.	TRBV5-6	TRBJ2-3	.	TGTGCCAGCAGCCCTTTGGACGACCGCACAGATACGCAGTATTTT	CASSPLDDRTDTQYF
.	TRBV7-9	TRBJ2-7	.	TGTGCCAGCAGCTTAGCCCGAGGAGGCGAGCAGTACTTC	CASSLARGGEQYF
TRBD1	TRBV10-2	TRBJ1-1	many	TGCGCCAGCAGTGAGACAACATCCGGGACAGGGGGGAACACTGAAGCTTTCTTT	CASSETTSGTGGNTEAFF
TRBD2	TRBV7-2	TRBJ2-3	.	TGTGCCAGCAGCTTACCGGGACTAGGCCCAACAGATACGCAGTATTTT	CASSLPGLGPTDTQYF
.	TRBV10-2	TRBJ2-3	.	TGCGCCAGCGCTAACTTGATGGATACGCAGTATTTT	CASANLMDTQYF
.	TRBV27	TRBJ2-3	.	TGTGCCAGCAGCCCGGGGAACACAGATACGCAGTATTTT	CASSPGNTDTQYF
.	TRBV29-1	TRBJ1-1	few	TGCAGCGTTAGCTCGGGGTGGGGGATGAACACTGAAGCTTTCTTT	CSVSSGWGMNTEAFF
.	TRBV21-1	TRBJ1-1	.	TGTGCCAGCAGCAAAACCTGGGGCTCAACCAGGGGATTGAACACTGAAGCTTTCTTT	CASSKTWGSTRGLNTEAFF
TRBD1	TRBV9	TRBJ2-7	.	TGTGCCAGCAGCGTAGGGACAGGGGGAGTCAACGAGCAGTACTTC	CASSVGTGGVNEQYF
TRBD1	TRBV6-1	TRBJ2-7	.	TGTGCCAGCAGGGAACAGGGGAGCTCCTACGAGCAGTACTTC	CASREQGSSYEQYF
.	TRBV18	TRBJ2-1	.	TGTGCCAGCTCACCCACAGACAGGCAGTTCTTC	CASSPTDRQFF
TRBD2	TRBV5-1	TRBJ2-1	once	TGCGCCAGCAAGGAGTGGGAGGGCGATGAGCAGTTCTTC	CASKEWEGDEQFF
.	TRBV2	TRBJ2-5	.	TGTGCCAGCAGTGAGCGGCGAGGAGGGTCAGAGACCCAGTACTTC	CASSERRGGSETQYF
TRBD1	TRBV7-7	TRBJ2-2	.	TGTGCTAGCAGCGCATCCGGGACAGGGTCCGGGGAGCTGTTTTTT	CASSASGTGSGELFF
.	TRBV11-3	TRBJ2-2	few	TGTGCCAGCAGCTTAGGCTTGGGGGAAACCGGGGAGCTGTTTTTT	CASSLGLGETGELFF
TRBD1	TRBV28	TRBJ1-2	.	TGTGCCAGCAGTTCAGGGGGAGGGTACGGAAGGACCTTC	CASSSGGGYGRTF
.	TRBV5-1	TRBJ1-1	.	TGCGCCAGCAGCTTGGAAGGAGAATACACTGAAGCTTTCTTT	CASSLEGEYTEAFF
.	TRBV6-6	TRBJ2-1	.	TGTGCCAGCAGTTACGTTAGTTTCAATGAGCAGTTCTTC	CASSYVSFNEQFF
.	TRBV6-1	TRBJ1-1	many	TGTGCCAGCAGTGAATCTGTACAGACTCGAGCTTTCTTT	CASSESVQTRAFF
.	TRBV28	TRBJ1-3	.	TGTGCCAGCAGTTTAATCTTGGGGACGACCTCTGGAAACACCATATATTTT	CASSLILGTTSGNTIYF